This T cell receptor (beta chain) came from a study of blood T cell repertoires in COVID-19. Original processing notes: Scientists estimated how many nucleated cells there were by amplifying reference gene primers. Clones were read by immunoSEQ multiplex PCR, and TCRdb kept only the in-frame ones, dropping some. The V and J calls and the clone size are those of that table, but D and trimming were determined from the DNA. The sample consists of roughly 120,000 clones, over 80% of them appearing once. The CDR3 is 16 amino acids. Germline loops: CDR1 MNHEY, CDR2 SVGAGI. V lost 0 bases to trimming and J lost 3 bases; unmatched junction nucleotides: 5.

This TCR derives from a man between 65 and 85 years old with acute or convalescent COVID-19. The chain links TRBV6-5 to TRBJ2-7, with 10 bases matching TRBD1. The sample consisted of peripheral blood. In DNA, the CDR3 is TGTGCCAGCAGTTACTCCGACAGGGGGCGCGTCTACGAGCAGTACTTC. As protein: CASSYSDRGRVYEQYF.